These T cell receptor beta chains were read from a single sample in a study of tumour-infiltrating T cells in Burkitt lymphoma. The repertoire was sequenced with immunoSEQ multiplex PCR; TCRdb's copy has only in-frame clones and lacks some. The data show roughly 3,700 clones, about a fifth seen once. The sample consisted of tumor tissue. These receptors were taken from a human donor with Burkitt lymphoma. Each CDR3 is given with its conserved first and last residue. A D gene is named only where the DNA matches it firmly. Not every row has a clone size; where given, it reads once, few, many or a size class.

TRBJ2-7 | . | . | TRBV13 | CASSRRASYEQYF | TGTGCCAGCAGCAGGAGGGCCTCCTACGAGCAGTACTTC
TRBJ1-1 | . | . | TRBV13 | CASSLGDTVNTEAFF | TGTGCCAGCAGCTTAGGGGACACCGTGAACACTGAAGCTTTCTTT
TRBJ2-3 | . | . | TRBV6-5 | CASSYSPASTDTQYF | TGTGCCAGCAGTTACTCGCCAGCTAGCACAGATACGCAGTATTTT
TRBJ1-2 | . | . | TRBV25-1 | CASAPGTNYGYTF | TGTGCCAGCGCCCCAGGGACTAACTATGGCTACACCTTC
TRBJ2-2 | . | . | TRBV6-5 | CASTLRQGGGELFF | TGTGCCAGCACCCTGAGGCAGGGCGGCGGGGAGCTGTTTTTT
TRBJ1-2 | few | . | TRBV12-5 | CASGLTDYGYTF | TGTGCTAGTGGTTTGACGGACTATGGCTACACCTTC
TRBJ1-1 | few | TRBD1 | TRBV7-3 | CASSPGWGQQAFF | TGTGCCAGCAGCCCCGGTTGGGGACAGCAAGCTTTCTTT
TRBJ1-1 | . | . | TRBV29-1 | CSVPLGRGTEAFF | TGCAGCGTTCCCCTAGGCAGGGGAACTGAAGCTTTCTTT
TRBJ2-2 | . | . | TRBV19 | CASSITGELFF | TGTGCCAGTAGTATCACCGGGGAGCTGTTTTTT
TRBJ2-3 | few | . | TRBV5-1 | CASSLAEPDTQYF | TGCGCCAGCAGCTTGGCAGAGCCAGATACGCAGTATTTT
TRBJ1-2 | few | TRBD1 | TRBV5-1 | CASSPRTGFGYTF | TGCGCCAGCAGCCCGAGGACAGGGTTCGGCTACACCTTC
TRBJ2-7 | . | TRBD2 | TRBV5-1 | CASSTGRAGAYEQYF | TGCGCCAGCAGTACCGGGAGGGCCGGGGCCTACGAGCAGTACTTC
TRBJ1-1 | few | . | TRBV28 | CASRGEGRAFF | TGTGCCAGCAGGGGAGAGGGGAGGGCTTTCTTT
TRBJ2-3 | . | . | TRBV5-4 | CASSLDSPDTQYF | TGTGCCAGCAGCTTGGATAGCCCAGATACGCAGTATTTT
TRBJ2-1 | . | . | TRBV11-3 | CASSLENNEQFF | TGTGCCAGCAGCTTAGAAAACAATGAGCAGTTCTTC
TRBJ2-7 | . | TRBD2 | TRBV4-2 | CASSQELASGAYEQYF | TGTGCCAGCAGCCAAGAGTTGGCTAGCGGAGCCTACGAGCAGTACTTC
TRBJ1-1 | . | . | TRBV19 | CASRDMGTEAFF | TGTGCCAGTAGAGATATGGGGACTGAAGCTTTCTTT
TRBJ2-5 | . | . | TRBV10-3 | CAISGGRDKSFMPQETQYF | TGTGCCATCAGCGGAGGCCGGGACAAGAGTTTTATGCCTCAAGAGACCCAGTACTTC
TRBJ2-5 | . | . | TRBV27 | CASSSYIKETQYF | TGTGCCAGCAGTTCCTACATCAAAGAGACCCAGTACTTC
TRBJ2-5 | . | TRBD1 | TRBV11-2 | CASSLETGGAQTQYF | TGTGCCAGCAGCTTGGAGACAGGGGGCGCGCAGACCCAGTACTTC
TRBJ2-3 | . | . | TRBV27 | CASSPQSQPQYF | TGTGCCAGCAGTCCCCAATCCCAGCCTCAGTATTTT
TRBJ1-2 | . | TRBD1 | TRBV28 | CASSFGQGYYGYTF | TGTGCCAGCAGTTTTGGACAGGGATACTATGGCTACACCTTC
TRBJ2-5 | . | . | TRBV7-7 | CASSFRTGPPETQYF | TGTGCCAGCAGCTTTCGGACTGGCCCCCCTGAGACCCAGTACTTC
TRBJ2-1 | few | . | TRBV5-1 | CASSFDNEQFF | TGCGCCAGCAGCTTTGACAATGAGCAGTTCTTC
TRBJ2-2 | few | . | TRBV9 | CASSAGELFF | TGTGCCAGCAGCGCCGGGGAGCTGTTTTTT
TRBJ2-1 | few | . | TRBV7-9 | CASSLGNPPFF | TGTGCCAGCAGCTTGGGGAACCCCCCCTTCTTC
TRBJ2-5 | . | TRBD2 | TRBV9 | CASSLTSGDQETQYF | TGTGCCAGCAGCCTCACTAGCGGAGACCAAGAGACCCAGTACTTC